This T cell receptor (beta chain) was observed in a study of cytomegalovirus exposure and HLA in healthy donors. Separate from the roughly 700-subject first cohort was the approximately 120-subject validation cohort, to which the donors belonged. Study-level findings and limits: Cytomegalovirus-associated TCR beta chains were listed, numbering around 150. First-cohort TCR clusters tended to co-occur in the 130 or so validation repertoires, a later analysis found.

As for this clone: Its matching antigen is unknown.

TCRdb's copy holds only in-frame clones and misses some; the assay was immunoSEQ multiplex PCR. The table records 150,000 to 200,000 clones, around nine tenths of them present only once. Germline V gene lookup returns CDR1 SGDLS and CDR2 YYNGEE. With 1 base clipped from V and 0 bases from J, the junction kept 2 bases outside the gene matches. The CDR3 sequence is 15 residues long. The receptor was isolated from a woman in her twenties or thirties in good health and CMV-seronegative. Sequenced input: PBMCs. The chain uses TRBV9 and TRBJ1-2; 8 positions match TRBD1. The CDR3 region is CASSVQTGANYGYTF. For the CDR3, the DNA is TGTGCCAGCAGCGTACAGACAGGGGCTAACTATGGCTACACCTTC.